The 10 T cell receptor beta chains listed next were all sequenced from one sample in a study of T cell responses to AZD1222 COVID-19 vaccine. Sequencing used immunoSEQ multiplex PCR; TCRdb keeps in-frame clones, though not all of them. The table lists approximately 80,000 clones, 75% to 90% of them singletons, with about 28% in the top ten. The source material was peripheral blood, sampled on day 0 of AZD1222 vaccination. The receptor set was obtained from an adult in good health.

CDR3 nucleotide sequence: TGTGCCAGTAGTTCGGGACAGACCCGAGAGACCCAGTACTTC. Residues: CASSSGQTRETQYF. The chain uses TRBV19 and TRBJ2-5; 7 bases line up with TRBD1. The CDR3 spans 14 residues. V lost 5 bases and J lost 4; bases outside the gene matches: 7. Germline assignment: CDR1 LNHDA and CDR2 SQIVND (reference sequence).

This clone was seen only once. The chain is built from TRBV6-1 and TRBJ2-6; weak D call: TRBD1 (5 bases). Germline values: CDR1 MNHNS, CDR2 SASEGT. V lost 2 bases, J lost 1 base, and 12 bases lay in between. The CDR3 runs to 17 residues. The DNA for the CDR3 is TGTGCCAGCAGTGAATTTTTTAGGGGATCTGGGGCCAACGTCCTGACTTTC. It translates to CASSEFFRGSGANVLTF.

The V and J genes are TRBV27 and TRBJ2-3; tentative D call: TRBD1 (7 bases). The CDR3 totals 16 residues. Between the trimmed V and J ends, which lost 6 bases and 7 bases, there was a span of 23 bases. Germline CDR1 reads MNHEY; CDR2 reads SMNVEV (reference sequence). The CDR3 reads CASSREGASRGYTQYF. Written as DNA, the CDR3 is TGTGCCAGCAGCCGTGAGGGGGCCAGCCGGGGGTATACGCAGTATTTT.

This clone occurred a few times. J is TRBJ2-7 and V is TRBV6-1; D remains ambiguous. The CDR3 has 12 residues. Trimming stripped 1 base from V and 6 bases from J, with 7 bases between. Germline values: CDR1 MNHNS, CDR2 SASEGT. CDR3: CASSEGATEQYF. DNA for the CDR3: TGTGCCAGCAGTGAAGGGGCCACCGAGCAGTACTTC.

The genes are TRBV19 and TRBJ2-7; perhaps TRBD1 as D (6 bases). The CDR3 has 13 amino acids. V was trimmed by 6 bases and J by 2 bases, leaving 11 bases between them. Germline assignment: CDR1 LNHDA and CDR2 SQIVND (reference sequence). The CDR3 DNA reads TGTGCCAGTAGAGGACAGAAAACCTACGAGCAGTACTTC. It is translated as CASRGQKTYEQYF.

The rearrangement uses TRBV10-3 and TRBJ2-4, with TRBD2 matching over 8 bases. The CDR3 extends over 17 amino acids. V trimming: 2 bases; J trimming: 3 bases; junction bases outside the gene matches: 9. Germline CDR1 and CDR2: ENHRY and SYGVKD. The CDR3 coding sequence is TGTGCCATCAGTGAGCGGGAGGGCCGATCGGTCAAAAACATTCAGTACTTC. Translated, it gives CAISEREGRSVKNIQYF.

The chain carries TRBV7-9 and TRBJ1-1; tentatively, D is TRBD1 (6 bases). Germline V gene lookup returns CDR1 SEHNR and CDR2 FQNEAQ (reference sequence). Deletions cut 0 bases from V and 4 bases from J, with 12 bases between. This CDR3 is built from 15 residues. In DNA form, the CDR3 reads TGTGCCAGCAGCTTAGCCTCAGGGGCCCTCACTGAAGCTTTCTTT. This codes for CASSLASGALTEAFF.

The chain employs TRBV18 and TRBJ1-5; tentatively, D is TRBD1 (6 bases). Germline V gene data show CDR1 as KGHSH and CDR2 as LQKENI. The CDR3 contains 13 residues. CDR3 sequence: CGTARGPDQPQHF. The CDR3 DNA reads as TGTGGCACTGCCAGGGGCCCGGATCAGCCCCAGCATTTT.

This clone was recorded only once. The V gene is TRBV28, the J gene TRBJ1-5, with 7 bases aligning to TRBD1. Germline assignment: CDR1 MDHEN and CDR2 SYDVKM. J was trimmed by 9 bases and V by 6 bases; bases with no gene match: 14. The CDR3 is 15 amino acids. The CDR3 here is CASSLTGQAVWPQHF. In DNA, the CDR3 is TGTGCCAGCAGCCTCACAGGACAGGCTGTATGGCCCCAGCATTTT.

The rearrangement uses TRBV11-2 and TRBJ2-7, with 8 bases identical to TRBD2. Germline V CDR1 and CDR2: SGHAT, FQNNGV. The CDR3 has 17 amino acids. V shed 0 bases and J 0 bases; nucleotides not matched to a gene: 7. The DNA of the CDR3 is TGTGCCAGCAGCTTAGAATTCGCGGGAGGTAGCTCCTACGAGCAGTACTTC. Amino acid sequence: CASSLEFAGGSSYEQYF.